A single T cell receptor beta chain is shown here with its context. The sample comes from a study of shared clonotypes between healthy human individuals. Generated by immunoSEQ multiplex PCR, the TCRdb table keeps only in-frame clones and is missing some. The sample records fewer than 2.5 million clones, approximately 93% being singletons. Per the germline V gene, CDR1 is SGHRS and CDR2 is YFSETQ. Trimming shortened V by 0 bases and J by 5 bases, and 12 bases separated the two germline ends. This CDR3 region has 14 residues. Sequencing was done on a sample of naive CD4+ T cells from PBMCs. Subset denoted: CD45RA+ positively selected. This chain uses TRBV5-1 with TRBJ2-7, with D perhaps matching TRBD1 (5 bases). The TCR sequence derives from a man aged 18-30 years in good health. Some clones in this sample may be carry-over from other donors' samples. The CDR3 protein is CASSLARGPHEQYF. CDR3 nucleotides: TGCGCCAGCAGCTTGGCTAGGGGCCCCCACGAGCAGTACTTC.